This TCR beta chain appears in the sequencing data of a study of cytomegalovirus exposure and HLA in healthy donors. PCR primers comprised 60 Vbeta and 13 Jbeta primers. Here immunoSEQ multiplex PCR was the method, and the copy in TCRdb shows in-frame clones only, minus some. The sample holds about 120,000 clones, more than 60% seen once. Points from the study as a whole: Cytomegalovirus-associated status was assigned to 150 or so TCR beta chains. Most of the CMV-associated TCR beta chains (in a later analysis) appeared to be HLA-restricted.

Despite likely unrecorded immune exposures, the donors were nominally healthy at the time of sampling. Trimming took off 3 bases at V and 4 bases at J, with 20 bases between the two ends. The CDR3 consists of 17 residues. The germline V gene has CDR1 SGHRS and CDR2 YFSETQ. This clone came up a few times. The antigen is undetermined. The receptor comes from a woman aged 40-49 years in good health and CMV-seropositive. What was sequenced was PBMCs. V usage is TRBV5-1 and J usage is TRBJ2-1; tentatively, D is TRBD1 (6 bases). Here the CDR3 reads CASSSIITGQGYNEQFF. CDR3 coding DNA: TGCGCCAGCAGCTCCATAATTACAGGGCAGGGGTACAATGAGCAGTTCTTC.